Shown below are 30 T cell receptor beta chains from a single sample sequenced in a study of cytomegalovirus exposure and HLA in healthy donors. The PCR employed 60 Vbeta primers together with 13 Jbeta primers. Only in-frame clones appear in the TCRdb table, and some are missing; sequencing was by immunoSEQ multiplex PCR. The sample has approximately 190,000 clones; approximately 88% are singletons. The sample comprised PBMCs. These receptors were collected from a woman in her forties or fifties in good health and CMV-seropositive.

In DNA form, the CDR3 reads TGTGCCAGCAGCGTTGGGCGGGGGGCGTTCACAGATACGCAGTATTTT. Protein sequence: CASSVGRGAFTDTQYF. The rearrangement links TRBV9 to TRBJ2-3, with TRBD2 identical over 8 bases. CDR3 length: 16 residues. With 2 bases clipped from V and 2 bases from J, the junction kept 7 bases outside the gene matches. Germline lookup yields CDR1 SGDLS and CDR2 YYNGEE.

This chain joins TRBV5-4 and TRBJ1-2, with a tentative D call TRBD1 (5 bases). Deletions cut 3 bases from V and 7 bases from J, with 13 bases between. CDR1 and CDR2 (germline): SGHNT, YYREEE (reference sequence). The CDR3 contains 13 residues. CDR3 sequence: CASSSQGNVGYTF. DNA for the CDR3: TGTGCCAGCAGCTCCCAGGGAAACGTTGGCTACACCTTC. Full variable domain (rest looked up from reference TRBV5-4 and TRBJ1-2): ETGVTQSPTHLIKTRGQQVTLRCSSQSGHNTVSWYQQALGQGPQFIFQYYREEENGRGNFPPRFSGLQFPNYSSELNVNALELDDSALYLCASSSQGNVGYTFGSGTRLTVV.

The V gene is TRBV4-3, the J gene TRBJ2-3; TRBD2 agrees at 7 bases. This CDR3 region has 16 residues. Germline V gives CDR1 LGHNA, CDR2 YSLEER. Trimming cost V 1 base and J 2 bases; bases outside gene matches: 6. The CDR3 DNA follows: TGCGCCAGCAGCCAAGTAGCCGGGACTATCACAGATACGCAGTATTTT. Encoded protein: CASSQVAGTITDTQYF.

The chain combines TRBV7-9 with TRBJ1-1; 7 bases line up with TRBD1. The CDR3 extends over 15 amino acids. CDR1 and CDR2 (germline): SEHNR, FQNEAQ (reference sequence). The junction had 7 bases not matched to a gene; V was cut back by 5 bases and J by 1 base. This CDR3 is CASSTRQGGNTEAFF. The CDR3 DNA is TGTGCCAGCAGCACCCGGCAGGGGGGGAACACTGAAGCTTTCTTT.

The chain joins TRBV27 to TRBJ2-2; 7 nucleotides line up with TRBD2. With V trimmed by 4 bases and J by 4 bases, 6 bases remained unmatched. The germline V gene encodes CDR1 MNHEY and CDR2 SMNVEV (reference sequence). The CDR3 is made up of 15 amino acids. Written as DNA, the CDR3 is TGTGCCAGCAGTTCCAGGGAGGGGAGCACCGGGGAGCTGTTTTTT. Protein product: CASSSREGSTGELFF.

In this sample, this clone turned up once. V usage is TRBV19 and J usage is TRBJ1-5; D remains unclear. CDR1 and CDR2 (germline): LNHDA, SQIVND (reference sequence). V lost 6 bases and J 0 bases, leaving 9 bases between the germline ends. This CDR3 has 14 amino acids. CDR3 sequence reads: CASRGGNSNQPQHF. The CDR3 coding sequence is TGTGCCAGTAGAGGAGGGAATAGCAATCAGCCCCAGCATTTT.

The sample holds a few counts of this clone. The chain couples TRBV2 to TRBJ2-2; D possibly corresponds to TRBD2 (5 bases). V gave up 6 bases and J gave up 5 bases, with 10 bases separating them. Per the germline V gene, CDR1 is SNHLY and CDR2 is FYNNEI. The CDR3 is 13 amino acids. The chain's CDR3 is CASRNSETGELFF. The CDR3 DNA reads TGTGCCAGCAGAAATAGCGAGACCGGGGAGCTGTTTTTT. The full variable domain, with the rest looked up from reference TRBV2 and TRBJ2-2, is EPEVTQTPSHQVTQMGQEVILRCVPISNHLYFYWYRQILGQKVEFLVSFYNNEISEKSEIFDDQFSVERPDGSNFTLKIRSTKLEDSAMYFCASRNSETGELFFGEGSRLTVL.

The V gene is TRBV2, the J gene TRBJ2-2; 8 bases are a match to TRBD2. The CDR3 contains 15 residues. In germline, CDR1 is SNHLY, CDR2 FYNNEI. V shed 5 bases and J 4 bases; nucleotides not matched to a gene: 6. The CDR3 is CASSQRGLSTGELFF. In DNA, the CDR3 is TGTGCCAGCAGTCAGCGGGGGTTAAGCACCGGGGAGCTGTTTTTT.

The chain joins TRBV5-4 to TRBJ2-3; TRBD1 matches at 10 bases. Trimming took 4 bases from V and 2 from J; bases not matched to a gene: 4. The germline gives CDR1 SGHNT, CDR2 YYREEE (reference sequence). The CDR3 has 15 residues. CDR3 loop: CASSRQGAYTDTQYF. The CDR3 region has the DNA TGTGCCAGCAGCCGACAGGGGGCCTACACAGATACGCAGTATTTT.

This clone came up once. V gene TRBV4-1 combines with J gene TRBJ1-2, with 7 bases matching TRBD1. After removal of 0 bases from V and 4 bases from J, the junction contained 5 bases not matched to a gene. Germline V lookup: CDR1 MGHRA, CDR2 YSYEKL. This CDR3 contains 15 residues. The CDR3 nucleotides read TGCGCCAGCAGCCAAGAAACAGGGGAGGTCTATGGCTACACCTTC. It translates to CASSQETGEVYGYTF.

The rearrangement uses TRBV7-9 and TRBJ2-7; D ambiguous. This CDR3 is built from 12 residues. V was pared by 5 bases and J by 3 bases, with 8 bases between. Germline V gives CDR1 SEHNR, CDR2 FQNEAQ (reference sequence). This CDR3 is CASSPLSYEQYF. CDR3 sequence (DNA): TGTGCCAGCAGCCCTTTGAGCTACGAGCAGTACTTC.

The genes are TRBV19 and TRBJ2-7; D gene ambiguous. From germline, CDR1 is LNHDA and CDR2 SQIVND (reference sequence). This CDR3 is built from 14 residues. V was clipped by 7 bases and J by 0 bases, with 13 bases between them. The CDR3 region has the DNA TGTGCCAGTACCATTTCGGGTGACTCCTACGAGCAGTACTTC. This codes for CASTISGDSYEQYF.

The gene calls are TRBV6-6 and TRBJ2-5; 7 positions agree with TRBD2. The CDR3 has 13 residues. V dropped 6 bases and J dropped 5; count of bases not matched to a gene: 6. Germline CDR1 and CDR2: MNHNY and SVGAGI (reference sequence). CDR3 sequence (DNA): TGTGCCAGCAGGACGACTAGCCGGGAGACCCAGTACTTC. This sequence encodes CASRTTSRETQYF.

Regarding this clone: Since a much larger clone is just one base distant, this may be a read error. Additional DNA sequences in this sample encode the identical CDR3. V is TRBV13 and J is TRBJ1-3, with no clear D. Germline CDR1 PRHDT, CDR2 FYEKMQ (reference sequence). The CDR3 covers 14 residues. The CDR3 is CASSFGETGNTIYF. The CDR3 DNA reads TGTGCCAGCAGCTTCGGGGAAACTGGAAACACCATATACTTT.

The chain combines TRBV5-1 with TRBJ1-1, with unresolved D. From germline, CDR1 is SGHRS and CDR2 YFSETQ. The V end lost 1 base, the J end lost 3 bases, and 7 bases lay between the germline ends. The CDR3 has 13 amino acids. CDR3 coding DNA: TGCGCCAGCAGCTTGAGAGGGCACACTGAAGCTTTCTTT. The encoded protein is CASSLRGHTEAFF.

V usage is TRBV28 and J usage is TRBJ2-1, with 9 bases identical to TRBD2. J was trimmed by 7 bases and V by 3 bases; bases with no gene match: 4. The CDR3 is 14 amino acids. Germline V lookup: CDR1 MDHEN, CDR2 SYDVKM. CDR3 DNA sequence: TGTGCCAGCAGTTTGCGGGGGGGCCGGAATGAGCAGTTCTTC. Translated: CASSLRGGRNEQFF. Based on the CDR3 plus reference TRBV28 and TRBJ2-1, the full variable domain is DVKVTQSSRYLVKRTGEKVFLECVQDMDHENMFWYRQDPGLGLRLIYFSYDVKMKEKGDIPEGYSVSREKKERFSLILESASTNQTSMYLCASSLRGGRNEQFFGPGTRLTVL.

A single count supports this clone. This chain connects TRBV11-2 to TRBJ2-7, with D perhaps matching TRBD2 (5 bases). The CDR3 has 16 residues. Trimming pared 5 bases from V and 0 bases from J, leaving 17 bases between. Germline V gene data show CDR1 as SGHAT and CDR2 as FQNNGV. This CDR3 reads CASSPRDNRGSYEQYF. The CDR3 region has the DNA TGTGCCAGCAGCCCAAGGGATAATCGGGGCTCCTACGAGCAGTACTTC. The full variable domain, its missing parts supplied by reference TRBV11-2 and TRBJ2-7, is EAGVAQSPRYKIIEKRQSVAFWCNPISGHATLYWYQQILGQGPKLLIQFQNNGVVDDSQLPKDRFSAERLKGVDSTLKIQPAKLEDSAVYLCASSPRDNRGSYEQYFGPGTRLTVT.

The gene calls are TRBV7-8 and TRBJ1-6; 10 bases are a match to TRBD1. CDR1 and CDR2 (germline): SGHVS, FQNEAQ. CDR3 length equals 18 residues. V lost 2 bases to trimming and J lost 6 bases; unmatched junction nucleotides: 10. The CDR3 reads CASSLRTGTGDRNSPLHF. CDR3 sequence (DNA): TGTGCCAGCAGCTTACGGACCGGGACAGGGGATCGTAATTCACCCCTCCACTTT.

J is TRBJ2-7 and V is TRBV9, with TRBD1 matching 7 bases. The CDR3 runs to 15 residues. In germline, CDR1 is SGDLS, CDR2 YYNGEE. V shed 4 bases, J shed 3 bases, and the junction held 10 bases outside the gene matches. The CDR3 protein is CASSRQGEFNYEQYF. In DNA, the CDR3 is TGTGCCAGCAGCCGACAGGGAGAATTCAACTACGAGCAGTACTTC.

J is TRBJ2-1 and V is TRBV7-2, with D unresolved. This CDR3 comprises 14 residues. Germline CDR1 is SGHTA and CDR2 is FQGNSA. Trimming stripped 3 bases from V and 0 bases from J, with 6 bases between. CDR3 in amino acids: CASSLRSSYNEQFF. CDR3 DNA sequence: TGTGCCAGCAGCTTGCGGAGCTCCTACAATGAGCAGTTCTTC.

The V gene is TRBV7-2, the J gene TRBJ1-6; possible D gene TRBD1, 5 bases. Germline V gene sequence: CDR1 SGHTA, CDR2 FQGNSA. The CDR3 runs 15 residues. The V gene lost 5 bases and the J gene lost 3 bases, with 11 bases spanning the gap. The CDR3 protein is CASSPRQSYNSPLHF. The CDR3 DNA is TGTGCCAGCAGCCCGCGACAGAGCTATAATTCACCCCTCCACTTT.

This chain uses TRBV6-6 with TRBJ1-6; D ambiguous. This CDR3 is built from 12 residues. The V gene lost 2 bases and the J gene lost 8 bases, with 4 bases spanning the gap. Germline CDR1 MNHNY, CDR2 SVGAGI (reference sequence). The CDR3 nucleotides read TGTGCCAGCAGTTACGGAGATTCACCCCTCCACTTT. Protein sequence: CASSYGDSPLHF.

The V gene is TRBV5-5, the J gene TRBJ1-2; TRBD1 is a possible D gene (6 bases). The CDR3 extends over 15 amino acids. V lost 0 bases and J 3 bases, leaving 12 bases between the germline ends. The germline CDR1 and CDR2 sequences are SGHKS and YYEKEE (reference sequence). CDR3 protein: CASSLGQGTYYGYTF. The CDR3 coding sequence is TGTGCCAGCAGCTTGGGGCAGGGGACGTACTATGGCTACACCTTC.

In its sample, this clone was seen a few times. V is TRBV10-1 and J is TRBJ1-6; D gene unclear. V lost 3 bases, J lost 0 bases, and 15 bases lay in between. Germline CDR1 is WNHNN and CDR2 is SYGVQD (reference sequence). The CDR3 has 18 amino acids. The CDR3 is CASSDLPPEGSYNSPLHF. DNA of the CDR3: TGCGCCAGCAGTGATCTCCCTCCCGAGGGCTCCTATAATTCACCCCTCCACTTT.

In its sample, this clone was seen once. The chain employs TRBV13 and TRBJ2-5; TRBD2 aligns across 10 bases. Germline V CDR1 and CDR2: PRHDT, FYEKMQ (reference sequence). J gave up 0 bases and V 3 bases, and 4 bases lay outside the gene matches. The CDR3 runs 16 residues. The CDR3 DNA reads TGTGCCAGCAGCTTTCTAGCGGGGGTATACCAAGAGACCCAGTACTTC. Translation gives CASSFLAGVYQETQYF.

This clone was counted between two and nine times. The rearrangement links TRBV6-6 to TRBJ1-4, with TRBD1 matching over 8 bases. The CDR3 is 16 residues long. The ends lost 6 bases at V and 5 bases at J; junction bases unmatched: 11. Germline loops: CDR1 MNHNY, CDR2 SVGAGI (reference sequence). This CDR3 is CASRIIGTGQNEKLFF. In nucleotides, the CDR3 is TGTGCCAGCAGAATAATTGGGACAGGCCAAAATGAAAAACTGTTTTTT.

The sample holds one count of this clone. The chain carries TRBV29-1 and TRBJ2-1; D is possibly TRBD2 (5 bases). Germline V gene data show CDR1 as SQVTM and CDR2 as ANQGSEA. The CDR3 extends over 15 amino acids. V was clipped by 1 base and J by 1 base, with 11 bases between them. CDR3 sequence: CSVEGARASYNEQFF. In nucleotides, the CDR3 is TGCAGCGTTGAAGGGGCGAGGGCGTCCTACAATGAGCAGTTCTTC.

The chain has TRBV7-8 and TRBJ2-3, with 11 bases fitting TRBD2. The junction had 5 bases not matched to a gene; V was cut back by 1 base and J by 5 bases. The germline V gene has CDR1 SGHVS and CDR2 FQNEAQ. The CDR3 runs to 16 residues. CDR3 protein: CASSLGTSGLRDTQYF. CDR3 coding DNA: TGTGCCAGCAGCTTAGGGACTAGCGGGTTAAGAGATACGCAGTATTTT.

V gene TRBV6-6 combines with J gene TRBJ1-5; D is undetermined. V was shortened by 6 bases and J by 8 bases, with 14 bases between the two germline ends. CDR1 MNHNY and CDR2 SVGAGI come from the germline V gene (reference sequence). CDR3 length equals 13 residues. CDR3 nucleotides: TGTGCCAGCAGCCTAGCATCCACGGAGCCCCAGCATTTT. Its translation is CASSLASTEPQHF.

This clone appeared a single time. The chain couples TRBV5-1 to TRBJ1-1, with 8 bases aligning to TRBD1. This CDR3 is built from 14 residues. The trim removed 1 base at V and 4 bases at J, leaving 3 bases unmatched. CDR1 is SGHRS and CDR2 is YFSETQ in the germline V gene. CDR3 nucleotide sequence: TGCGCCAGCAGCTTGAACACAGGGGGCACTGAAGCTTTCTTT. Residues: CASSLNTGGTEAFF.